This T cell receptor (beta chain) derives from a study of human T cells and chemical hapten exposure. Background on the study: The study traced per-sample TCR yield variation mainly to small differences in pooled library volumes. Study-level points and caveats: With DPC sensitization, TCRs exceeding 1 in 1000 frequency showed no change.

This clonotype was observed many times. Its antigen is currently unknown. As the library was built, unique molecular identifiers were attached to individual cDNA molecules. Original processing notes: Between roughly 20,000 and 700,000 TCRs appeared in each sample, and the median stood at 95,638. TCRdb redid the calling of the RACE reads with MiXCR, one entry per CDR3 protein. V and J calls and clone size were set by TCRdb, not the authors. The profile shows approximately 90,000 distinct CDR3 sequences, about 10% of them singletons. Time point denoted: healthy volunteer bleed at 2 weeks. Someone pulled total RNA out of unfractionated whole blood. Sequenced: whole blood. The clonotype was recovered from a female donor in good health. Some clones in this sample may be carry-over from other donors' samples.

In DNA, the CDR3 is TGCGCCAGCAGCCGTCTGACTGGAGGCTCCTACAATGAGCAGTTCTTC. It specifies CASSRLTGGSYNEQFF. The chain couples TRBV4-1 to TRBJ2-1; D possibly corresponds to TRBD2 (5 bases). The CDR3 extends over 16 amino acids. Trimming took off 4 bases at V and 0 bases at J, with 13 bases between the two ends. CDR1 is MGHRA and CDR2 is YSYEKL in the germline V gene.